This is a list of T cell receptor beta chains from one sample in a study of blood T cell repertoires in COVID-19. The method was immunoSEQ multiplex PCR; TCRdb's version includes in-frame clones alone and lacks a portion of them. The table shows around 250,000 clones, with about four fifths occurring only once. Sequences were obtained from PBMCs or T cells enriched from blood (not recorded which). Source of these receptors: a man aged 40-49 years who had been exposed to COVID-19. Both conserved end residues are part of each CDR3. The D gene is left open where the match is weak. Rows may omit the clone size; those that give it use once, few, many or a size class.

j_gene,abundance,d_gene,v_gene,CDR3nt,CDR3aa
TRBJ2-7,-,-,TRBV6-6,TGTGCCAGCAGTTACGACAGGACCTACGAGCAGTACTTC,CASSYDRTYEQYF
TRBJ1-5,few,-,TRBV19,TGTGCCACCGCACCCAGATACAGCAATCAGCCCCAGCATTTT,CATAPRYSNQPQHF
TRBJ2-7,-,TRBD2,TRBV2,TGTGCCAGCAGCGCCGGGACTAGCGGTTGGTACTTC,CASSAGTSGWYF
TRBJ1-6,-,-,TRBV5-1,TGCGCCAGCAGCCCGAGGGGGAGCTCCTATAATTCACCCCTCCACTTT,CASSPRGSSYNSPLHF
TRBJ1-2,-,-,TRBV12-3/TRBV12-4,TGTGCCAGCAGTTATCGCGGGCAGGCTGGCTACACCTTC,CASSYRGQAGYTF
TRBJ2-5,-,TRBD1,TRBV5-6,TGTGCCAGCAGCCCCCTCTTGGGACAGGGGGATTTGGAGACCCAGTACTTC,CASSPLLGQGDLETQYF
TRBJ2-3,-,-,TRBV27,TGTGCCAGCAGACTAAACACGGTCACAGATACGCAGTATTTT,CASRLNTVTDTQYF
TRBJ2-5,-,TRBD2,TRBV2,TGTGCCAGTTCACTAGCGATGGAGACCCAGTACTTC,CASSLAMETQYF
TRBJ1-4,-,-,TRBV5-1,TGCGCCAGCAGCTTGGTTCAGGGCGGAGAAAAACTGTTTTTT,CASSLVQGGEKLFF
TRBJ1-3,few,-,TRBV11-2,TGTGCCAGCAGCTTACTACGGACAGTTGGAAACACCATATATTTT,CASSLLRTVGNTIYF
TRBJ2-5,-,TRBD2,TRBV5-5,TGTGCCAGCAGTCCGGGTAGCGGGAGCGGGGAGACCCAGTACTTC,CASSPGSGSGETQYF
TRBJ2-1,-,TRBD2,TRBV7-2,TGTGCCAGCAGCTTAGCGCCCACTAGCGTCTACAATGAGCAGTTCTTC,CASSLAPTSVYNEQFF
TRBJ1-2,-,-,TRBV4-2,TGTGCCAGCAGCCAAGAGTTTACAGGCCGGTATGGCTACACCTTC,CASSQEFTGRYGYTF
TRBJ2-5,-,TRBD1,TRBV5-4,TGTGCCAGCAGATCCGGGACAGAAGAGACCCAGTACTTC,CASRSGTEETQYF
TRBJ2-7,-,TRBD1,TRBV11-3,TGTGCCAGCAGCCTACGACAGGGGCCTTGGTACGAGCAGTACTTC,CASSLRQGPWYEQYF
TRBJ2-3,-,TRBD2,TRBV19,TGTGCCAGTACTACTGGTTCGTTGGCGGGAGGGCCTCGGGCAGATACGCAGTATTTT,CASTTGSLAGGPRADTQYF
TRBJ2-1,-,TRBD2,TRBV7-8,TGTGCCAGCAGCCCCTCCCCCCGACTAGCGCTGAATGAGCAGTTCTTC,CASSPSPRLALNEQFF
TRBJ2-3,-,TRBD1,TRBV7-9,TGTGCCAGCAGCTTTACGACAGGGGGGGCAGATACGCAGTATTTT,CASSFTTGGADTQYF
TRBJ2-3,-,-,TRBV5-1,TGCGCCAGCAGCCTACCAGAGACAGCCGCTACTGATACGCAGTATTTT,CASSLPETAATDTQYF
TRBJ2-7,-,TRBD1,TRBV12-3/TRBV12-4,TGTGCCAGCAGTTTATCGACAGGGCTTAAGCAGTACTTC,CASSLSTGLKQYF
TRBJ2-1,-,-,TRBV11-2,TGTGCCAGCAGCTTAGATTCTTGGGCTTACAATGAGCAGTTCTTC,CASSLDSWAYNEQFF
TRBJ1-2,once,-,TRBV19,TGTGCCAGTATTGGTTTCGACAGAAACTATGGCTACACCTTC,CASIGFDRNYGYTF
TRBJ2-3,-,TRBD1,TRBV5-1,TGCGCCAGCAGCCCGACAGGGTCAGATACGCAGTATTTT,CASSPTGSDTQYF
TRBJ1-1,-,-,TRBV11-3,TGTGCCAGCAGCTTAGGTGGACAGAACACTGAAGCTTTCTTT,CASSLGGQNTEAFF
TRBJ1-4,-,TRBD1,TRBV29-1,TGCAGCGCACTCCGACAGGGCGGGGAAAAACTGTTTTTT,CSALRQGGEKLFF
TRBJ1-5,-,-,TRBV14,TGTGCCAGCAGCCAACCTTTCAGGGCCAATCAGCCCCAGCATTTT,CASSQPFRANQPQHF
TRBJ2-1,-,TRBD2,TRBV2,TGTGCCAGCAGTGAAGTCGCTAGCGGGAGGACGTCCTACAATGAGCAGTTCTTC,CASSEVASGRTSYNEQFF
TRBJ2-3,-,-,TRBV5-5,TGTGCCAGCAGCTTGCTGCGGGGAACAGATACGCAGTATTTT,CASSLLRGTDTQYF
TRBJ2-1,-,-,TRBV11-3,TGTGCCAGCAGCTTACGGGAGAGGGATGAGCAGTTCTTC,CASSLRERDEQFF
TRBJ1-2,few,TRBD1,TRBV9,TGTGCCAGCAGCGAAAACAGGGGGCGAATCTACACCTTC,CASSENRGRIYTF
TRBJ1-6,-,TRBD1,TRBV4-1,TGCGCCAGCAGCTCTTTCGGCCAGGGGGCCCTGTTTGCTTCACCCCTCCACTTT,CASSSFGQGALFASPLHF
TRBJ2-5,-,-,TRBV30,TGTGCCTGGAGTGTGACGGGGAACCCATTCGTGGAGACCCAGTACTTC,CAWSVTGNPFVETQYF
TRBJ1-2,-,-,TRBV6-5,TGTGCCAGCATCCAAGGGGTTTCTGGGTATGGCTACACCTTC,CASIQGVSGYGYTF
TRBJ2-7,-,-,TRBV14,TGTGCCAGCAGCCAAGAGGGGCGGACCTACGAGCAGTACTTC,CASSQEGRTYEQYF
TRBJ2-3,once,TRBD2,TRBV5-1,TGCGCCAGCAGCTTGGGACTAGCGGGAGACAGGACAGATACGCAGTATTTT,CASSLGLAGDRTDTQYF
TRBJ1-3,-,-,TRBV2,TGTGCCAGCAGTGGGACAATTGGCATATATTTT,CASSGTIGIYF
TRBJ2-7,few,TRBD2,TRBV6-1,TGTGCCAGCAGTTCTAGCGGCCCCTACGAGCAGTACTTC,CASSSSGPYEQYF
TRBJ2-3,-,TRBD2,TRBV4-1,TGCGCCAGCAGCTACCTAGCGGAGGCCACAGATACGCAGTATTTT,CASSYLAEATDTQYF
TRBJ2-3,-,TRBD2,TRBV24-1,TGTGCCACTGGAGCGGGAGCAGATACGCAGTATTTT,CATGAGADTQYF
TRBJ1-2,-,-,TRBV7-3,TGTGCCAGCAGCTTGGGCGAAGGCAGCAGGTACTATGGCTACACCTTC,CASSLGEGSRYYGYTF
TRBJ2-5,-,TRBD1,TRBV19,TGTGCCAGTAAGCAGGGGACAGTCCAAGAGACCCAGTACTTC,CASKQGTVQETQYF
TRBJ2-7,-,TRBD2,TRBV5-8,TGTGCCAGCAGCTTGAGACTAGCGGGAAAACCCTACGAGCAGTACTTC,CASSLRLAGKPYEQYF
TRBJ2-1,-,TRBD2,TRBV7-3,TGTGCCAGCAGCAAGACGGGAGGGCCAGGCAATGAGCAGTTCTTC,CASSKTGGPGNEQFF
TRBJ2-5,-,TRBD1,TRBV19,TGTGCCACCGAACCCGGGACAGGGTTTTCGGAGACCCAGTACTTC,CATEPGTGFSETQYF
TRBJ2-5,-,TRBD2,TRBV6-1,TGTGCCAGCAGTGAAGTTGCGGGAGGGTTAGGAGAGACCCAGTACTTC,CASSEVAGGLGETQYF
TRBJ2-7,few,TRBD2,TRBV19,TGTGCCAGTAGTGCCGGGACTAGCGGGAGGTCGTCCTACGAGCAGTACTTC,CASSAGTSGRSSYEQYF
TRBJ1-2,few,TRBD1,TRBV27,TGTGCCAGCAGTCTTAGGGTGGACAGGGAGGGTGACTATGGCTACACCTTC,CASSLRVDREGDYGYTF
TRBJ1-1,once,-,TRBV5-1,TGCGCCAGCAGCGCGGGACCCAGGGACGTCTACACTGAAGCTTTCTTT,CASSAGPRDVYTEAFF
TRBJ1-1,-,-,TRBV7-3,TGTGCCAGCAGACAAACGGGGTATATTCCAATGAACACTGAAGCTTTCTTT,CASRQTGYIPMNTEAFF
TRBJ2-1,-,TRBD2,TRBV29-1,TGCAGCGTTGATTGGGTAGCGGGGACAAATGAGCAGTTCTTC,CSVDWVAGTNEQFF
TRBJ1-2,-,-,TRBV4-2,TGTGCCAGCAGCCAAGAGGCTACAGCTAACTATGGCTACACCTTC,CASSQEATANYGYTF
TRBJ2-7,-,TRBD1,TRBV18,TGTGCCAGCTCACCGAACGGACAGGAGTACGAGCAGTACTTC,CASSPNGQEYEQYF
TRBJ2-5,-,-,TRBV5-8,TGTGCCAGCAGCTTAAGTCAGGCCCAAGAGACCCAGTACTTC,CASSLSQAQETQYF
TRBJ2-1,-,TRBD2,TRBV11-3,TGTGCCAGCAGCTTAGAATCCAGCGGGAGGTACAATGAGCAGTTCTTC,CASSLESSGRYNEQFF
TRBJ2-7,-,-,TRBV5-1,TGCGCCAGCAGCTTAATGGGACTCAACTACGAGCAGTACTTC,CASSLMGLNYEQYF
TRBJ2-2,few,-,TRBV2,TGTGCCAGCAGTGAACATGTCGGGGGGAACACCGGGGAGCTGTTTTTT,CASSEHVGGNTGELFF
TRBJ1-5,-,TRBD1,TRBV6-5,TGTGCCAGCAGGGGACAGGGGCATCAGCCCCAGCATTTT,CASRGQGHQPQHF
TRBJ1-2,-,-,TRBV7-9,TGTGCCAGCAGCTGGGCGCTGGATGTTGATGGCTACACCTTC,CASSWALDVDGYTF
TRBJ2-5,-,TRBD2,TRBV6-9,TGTGCCAGCCAGGGACTAGGTAGAGAGACCCAGTACTTC,CASQGLGRETQYF
TRBJ2-5,-,-,TRBV28,TGTGCCAGCCGTCCGCCGGGATCTCAAGAGACCCAGTACTTC,CASRPPGSQETQYF